The 30 T cell receptor beta chains given below trace back to one sample, sequenced in a study of response to subunit inactivated influenza vaccine. Via MiXCR, TCRdb re-called the RT-PCR reads, giving one row per CDR3 protein. The sample yields about 540,000 distinct CDR3 sequences, around 21% seen once. The sample also formed part of further work on T cells expressing NK-cell markers. As reported in that work: 5'RACE template switching built TCR beta cDNA with unique molecular identifiers.

The specimen comprised CD4+ T cells sorted from PBMCs, sampled 11 to 12 days after vaccination. The receptor set was obtained from a man aged 50 or older who received an inactivated influenza vaccine.

The V gene is TRBV15, the J gene TRBJ1-4; 9 bases map to TRBD1. With 6 bases clipped from V and 7 bases from J, the junction kept 6 bases outside the gene matches. Germline CDR1 reads LNHNV; CDR2 reads YYDKDF (reference sequence). CDR3 length equals 14 residues. The CDR3 loop is CATRKGQGGEKLFF. CDR3 coding DNA: TGTGCCACCAGAAAGGGACAGGGAGGTGAAAAACTGTTTTTT. Full variable domain (remainder filled in from reference TRBV15 and TRBJ1-4): DAMVIQNPRYQVTQFGKPVTLSCSQTLNHNVMYWYQQKSSQAPKLLFHYYDKDFNNEADTPDNFQSRRPNTSFCFLDIRSPGLGDTAMYLCATRKGQGGEKLFFGSGTQLSVL.

This clonotype was observed a few times. The rearrangement joins TRBV5-1 to TRBJ2-3; D remains unclear. V lost 1 base and J lost 0, with 6 bases in between. Looked up from germline, CDR1 is SGHRS and CDR2 is YFSETQ. The CDR3 is made up of 14 amino acids. The CDR3 DNA is TGCGCCAGCAGCTTGACGTTTAGCACAGATACGCAGTATTTT. Amino acids: CASSLTFSTDTQYF.

The sample holds a few counts of this clonotype. This chain connects TRBV10-2 to TRBJ1-4, with D unclear. Looked up from germline, CDR1 is WSHSY and CDR2 is SAAADI. Trimming pared 4 bases from V and 8 bases from J, leaving 14 bases between. The CDR3 totals 14 residues. The CDR3 sequence is CASSGGPWREKLFF. The CDR3 region has the DNA TGCGCCAGCAGTGGAGGGCCCTGGCGCGAAAAACTGTTTTTT.

This clonotype was observed at least ten times. The chain is built from TRBV7-9 and TRBJ1-5; no firm D call. The CDR3 runs 13 residues. V gave up 6 bases and J gave up 4 bases, with 10 bases separating them. The V gene's germline CDR1 is SEHNR and CDR2 FQNEAQ (reference sequence). The CDR3: CASSRTGNQPQHF. CDR3 sequence (DNA): TGTGCCAGCAGTAGGACGGGGAATCAGCCCCAGCATTTT.

This clonotype has a handful of counts. The chain couples TRBV7-6 to TRBJ1-5; D is unresolved. Trimming took 1 base from V and 1 from J, leaving 8 bases between them. This CDR3 has 15 residues. Per the germline V gene, CDR1 is SGHVS and CDR2 is FNYEAQ. As DNA, the CDR3 is TGTGCCAGCAGCTTAGGTCCTACAAGCAATCAGCCCCAGCATTTT. It yields the protein CASSLGPTSNQPQHF.

The rearrangement uses TRBV6-5 and TRBJ1-2; D is undetermined. The CDR3 extends over 14 amino acids. Germline CDR1 MNHEY, CDR2 SVGAGI. V was shortened by 0 bases and J by 4 bases, with 9 bases between the two germline ends. DNA of the CDR3: TGTGCCAGCAGTTACTCGAACACTCCCTATGGCTACACCTTC. Translated: CASSYSNTPYGYTF.

The V gene is TRBV7-2, the J gene TRBJ2-5; D call uncertain. Trimming shortened V by 1 base and J by 4 bases, and 10 bases separated the two germline ends. The CDR3 consists of 14 residues. Germline loops: CDR1 SGHTA, CDR2 FQGNSA. The CDR3 DNA sequence: TGTGCCAGCAGCTTAGATCTCGAGCCAGAGACCCAGTACTTC. This gives the protein CASSLDLEPETQYF.

The genes are TRBV5-1 and TRBJ2-2; 10 bases match TRBD2. J lost 0 bases, V lost 4 bases, and 6 bases had no gene match. This CDR3 comprises 17 residues. Germline V gene lookup returns CDR1 SGHRS and CDR2 YFSETQ. The CDR3 bases are TGCGCCAGCAGCCCCAGTCTAGCGGGGGCGAACACCGGGGAGCTGTTTTTT. Translating it yields CASSPSLAGANTGELFF.

V and J are TRBV11-2 and TRBJ2-1; D may be TRBD2 (6 bases). Germline CDR1 SGHAT, CDR2 FQNNGV. This CDR3 contains 16 residues. V lost 1 base and J 7 bases, leaving 17 bases between the germline ends. This chain's CDR3 is CASSLVFRGKRNEQFF. The CDR3 nucleotides are TGTGCCAGCAGCTTAGTTTTCCGGGGGAAAAGGAATGAGCAGTTCTTC.

The rearrangement links TRBV4-2 to TRBJ2-1, with 12 bases identical to TRBD2. CDR1 and CDR2 (germline): LGHNA, YNFKEQ. V lost 0 bases to trimming and J lost 6 bases; unmatched junction nucleotides: 6. There are 17 residues in the CDR3. CDR3 region: CASSQDPPSGRVNEQFF. For the CDR3, the DNA is TGTGCCAGCAGCCAAGATCCCCCTAGCGGGAGGGTCAATGAGCAGTTCTTC.

This rearrangement joins TRBV4-3 to TRBJ2-1; TRBD2 is a possible D gene (7 bases). The germline V gene encodes CDR1 LGHNA and CDR2 YSLEER. The CDR3 is 16 residues long. V was trimmed by 3 bases and J by 2 bases, leaving 14 bases between them. CDR3 amino acids: CASSQEGGVPYNEQFF. The CDR3 DNA is TGCGCCAGCAGCCAGGAAGGGGGGGTCCCCTACAATGAGCAGTTCTTC.

This clonotype was recorded a few times. The rearrangement joins TRBV12-3 or TRBV12-4 to TRBJ1-1; TRBD1 is a possible D gene (5 bases). The length of the CDR3 is 14 residues. V lost 5 bases to trimming and J lost 0 bases, with 10 bases between them. The CDR3 DNA reads as TGTGCCAGCAGTCCACAGGAGATGAACACTGAAGCTTTCTTT. It is translated as CASSPQEMNTEAFF.

The rearrangement links TRBV28 to TRBJ2-7; 7 nucleotides match TRBD2. This CDR3 has 16 amino acids. Germline CDR1 and CDR2: MDHEN and SYDVKM. The junction had 14 bases not matched to a gene; V was cut back by 6 bases and J by 3 bases. The CDR3 sequence: CASSSSHAGDLYEQYF. The CDR3 DNA reads TGTGCCAGCAGCTCATCTCATGCGGGGGACCTCTACGAGCAGTACTTC. The full variable domain, completed using reference TRBV28 and TRBJ2-7, is DVKVTQSSRYLVKRTGEKVFLECVQDMDHENMFWYRQDPGLGLRLIYFSYDVKMKEKGDIPEGYSVSREKKERFSLILESASTNQTSMYLCASSSSHAGDLYEQYFGPGTRLTVT.

The table lists this clonotype with a few counts. The chain links TRBV10-3 to TRBJ2-7; D unresolved. V was cut by 2 bases and J by 3 bases, with 8 bases left in between. Germline-derived CDR1 and CDR2 are ENHRY and SYGVKD. This CDR3 spans 13 amino acids. CDR3 DNA sequence: TGTGCCATCAGTGAGGGTCCCAACTACGAGCAGTACTTC. Protein: CAISEGPNYEQYF.

The table lists this clonotype with a few counts. J is TRBJ2-7 and V is TRBV6-2 or TRBV6-3; 7 bases are shared with TRBD1. CDR1 MNHEY and CDR2 SVGEGT come from the germline V gene. There are 14 residues in the CDR3. With 7 bases clipped from V and 2 bases from J, the junction kept 8 bases outside the gene matches. In DNA form, the CDR3 reads TGTGCCAGCAAGTGGGACAGTCCTACCTACGAGCAGTACTTC. Encoded protein: CASKWDSPTYEQYF.

The genes are TRBV12-3 or TRBV12-4 and TRBJ2-6; D is ambiguous. The CDR3 has 17 amino acids. V lost 6 bases and J 0 bases, leaving 15 bases between the germline ends. CDR3 nucleotide sequence: TGTGCCAGCAGGGGCCAAACTATCCTCTCTGGGGCCAACGTCCTGACTTTC. It is translated as CASRGQTILSGANVLTF.

This clonotype was recorded many times. The rearrangement uses TRBV20-1 and TRBJ2-3; 8 bases are shared with TRBD2. With V trimmed by 3 bases and J by 1 base, 3 bases remained unmatched. The CDR3 runs 14 residues. Per germline, CDR1 DFQATT and CDR2 SNEGSKA (reference sequence). The CDR3 DNA is TGCAGTGCTAGGCTAGCGGGCCGCACAGATACGCAGTATTTT. Its protein product is CSARLAGRTDTQYF.

The V gene is TRBV9, the J gene TRBJ2-3; tentative D call: TRBD2 (6 bases). The V end was cut by 3 bases, the J end by 0 bases, with 11 bases between. This CDR3 is built from 15 residues. CDR1 and CDR2 from the germline V gene are SGDLS and YYNGEE. The CDR3 protein is CASSGRGGSTDTQYF. The CDR3 DNA sequence: TGTGCCAGCAGCGGTCGTGGAGGGAGCACAGATACGCAGTATTTT.

The chain combines TRBV5-1 with TRBJ2-2; 13 bases are a match to TRBD2. The CDR3 runs to 17 residues. J was trimmed by 5 bases and V by 4 bases; bases with no gene match: 8. The germline gives CDR1 SGHRS, CDR2 YFSETQ. This CDR3 reads CASSPGTSGVGTGELFF. Written as DNA, the CDR3 is TGCGCCAGCAGCCCCGGGACTAGCGGGGTCGGTACCGGGGAGCTGTTTTTT.

This clonotype showed up many times. DNA of the CDR3: TGCAGTGCTCTTGACGAGACCCAGTACTTC. Its translation is CSALDETQYF. The V gene is TRBV20-1, the J gene TRBJ2-5; no reliable D call. Germline values: CDR1 DFQATT, CDR2 SNEGSKA (reference sequence). Deletions cut 5 bases from V and 5 bases from J, with 6 bases between. The CDR3 has 10 amino acids.

The table lists this clonotype with many counts. The chain employs TRBV14 and TRBJ2-3, with D unresolved. CDR3 length equals 12 residues. V was clipped by 5 bases and J by 4 bases, with 7 bases between them. The germline V gene encodes CDR1 SGHDN and CDR2 FVKESK. The CDR3, as DNA: TGTGCCAGCAGCATAGAGCCAGATACGCAGTATTTT. It is translated as CASSIEPDTQYF.

This clonotype was seen only once. The V gene is TRBV29-1, the J gene TRBJ1-2; maybe TRBD1 (5 bases). CDR3 length: 12 residues. Germline values: CDR1 SQVTM, CDR2 ANQGSEA. The V gene lost 3 bases and the J gene lost 3 bases, with 8 bases spanning the gap. As DNA, the CDR3 is TGCAGCGTTGAGACAGATTACTATGGCTACACCTTC. It specifies CSVETDYYGYTF.

The rearrangement joins TRBV20-1 to TRBJ1-5; no firm D call. Deletions cut 2 bases from V and 5 bases from J, with 10 bases between. Germline CDR1 and CDR2: DFQATT and SNEGSKA (reference sequence). CDR3 length equals 13 residues. The CDR3 loop is CSARLGVDQPQHF. CDR3 sequence (DNA): TGCAGTGCTAGACTGGGTGTAGATCAGCCCCAGCATTTT.

The V call is TRBV11-2, the J call TRBJ2-1, with D unclear. V was pared by 4 bases and J by 0 bases, with 7 bases between. Looked up from germline, CDR1 is SGHAT and CDR2 is FQNNGV. The CDR3 spans 14 residues. Here the CDR3 DNA reads TGTGCCAGCAGCTATTTGCGCTCCTACAATGAGCAGTTCTTC. Its protein is CASSYLRSYNEQFF.

The chain has TRBV10-3 and TRBJ2-2; a weak D match, TRBD2 (5 bases). Germline V CDR1 and CDR2: ENHRY, SYGVKD. Trimming cost V 8 bases and J 0 bases, with 19 bases left between them. The CDR3 is 17 residues long. CDR3 amino acids: CAISPGIGNANTGELFF. Here the CDR3 DNA reads TGTGCCATCTCCCCAGGCATCGGGAACGCGAACACCGGGGAGCTGTTTTTT.

The chain links TRBV5-1 to TRBJ2-1, with 7 bases fitting TRBD2. The germline V gene has CDR1 SGHRS and CDR2 YFSETQ. The CDR3 length is 16 residues. The J segment lost 3 bases and the V segment lost 0 bases, leaving 6 bases of the junction unmatched. The CDR3 is CASSLARLADYNEQFF. The CDR3 DNA reads as TGCGCCAGCAGCTTGGCCCGTCTAGCGGACTACAATGAGCAGTTCTTC.

This clonotype was seen more than once but under ten times. The chain carries TRBV28 and TRBJ1-5, with D possibly being TRBD1 (5 bases). Between the trimmed V and J ends, which lost 6 bases and 3 bases, there was a span of 12 bases. Germline CDR1 and CDR2: MDHEN and SYDVKM. This CDR3 is built from 14 residues. This CDR3 is CASRSGPINQPQHF. The CDR3 DNA reads TGTGCCAGCAGGTCGGGGCCGATCAATCAGCCCCAGCATTTT.

This rearrangement joins TRBV6-5 to TRBJ1-5; the match to TRBD1 covers 8 bases. Per the germline V gene, CDR1 is MNHEY and CDR2 is SVGAGI. The CDR3 length is 18 residues. Trimming cost V 0 bases and J 0 bases; bases outside gene matches: 7. The DNA of the CDR3 is TGTGCCAGCAGTTACTCGAGCCGGGACAGGTATAGCAATCAGCCCCAGCATTTT. Amino acids: CASSYSSRDRYSNQPQHF.

This clonotype has only a few counts. The chain couples TRBV12-3 or TRBV12-4 to TRBJ2-3, with TRBD2 matching 7 bases. The CDR3 totals 15 residues. V dropped 7 bases and J dropped 2; count of bases not matched to a gene: 9. CDR3: CASTRRGVTTDTQYF. The CDR3 DNA is TGTGCCAGCACCCGCCGGGGGGTCACCACAGATACGCAGTATTTT.

Only a few counts were recorded for this clonotype. The chain employs TRBV27 and TRBJ2-1; D is undetermined. This CDR3 contains 11 residues. Germline CDR1 reads MNHEY; CDR2 reads SMNVEV (reference sequence). V shed 3 bases and J shed 13 bases, with 10 bases lying between them. Written as DNA, the CDR3 is TGTGCCAGCAGTTTTGGTGGGCCACAGTTCTTC. Amino acids: CASSFGGPQFF.